This TCR beta chain was captured in a study of T cells after yellow fever vaccination. Study-wide points: Most primary-vaccination clones reappeared after the booster (approximately 95% CD4, about 87% CD8). The bulk population could contribute abundant contaminating clonotypes to FACS-sorted repertoires.

5'RACE template switching produced TCR cDNA carrying a universal primer site and UMIs. TCRdb reanalysed the 5' RACE reads using MiXCR and keeps one entry per CDR3 protein. Of more than 300,000 distinct CDR3 sequences detected, 9.5% to 12% appear once; the ten largest clones hold around 3.2%. A note on this clonotype: The antigen remains unidentified.

The sequences come from CD4+ T cells sorted from PBMCs, collected 45 days after the yellow fever booster vaccination. This TCR came from a man younger than 30 who received the YFV17D yellow fever vaccine.

CDR3 region: CASSLGPGTLGDTQYF. The CDR3, as DNA: TGTGCCAGCAGCTTAGGCCCAGGGACTTTGGGAGATACGCAGTATTTT. The V call is TRBV7-2, the J call TRBJ2-3; tentatively, D is TRBD2 (6 bases). This CDR3 comprises 16 residues. Per the germline V gene, CDR1 is SGHTA and CDR2 is FQGNSA. V was pared by 1 base and J by 5 bases, with 16 bases between.